This TCR beta chain emerged from a study of control samples from healthy donors and cancer patients. The V end lost 1 base, the J end lost 5 bases, and 14 bases lay between the germline ends. CDR1 is MGHRA and CDR2 is YSYEKL in the germline V gene. The CDR3 has 15 residues. Repertoires were generated with immunoSEQ multiplex PCR, while TCRdb's copy carries only in-frame clones and drops some. The sample yields around 170,000 clones, 90% seen once. This TCR was recovered from a woman aged 45-65 years in good health. This rearrangement joins TRBV4-1 to TRBJ1-1; D is unclear. The sample comprised blood. DNA of the CDR3: TGCGCCAGCAGCCAAGGAGTGGGGTACCGTACTGAAGCTTTCTTT. Translation: CASSQGVGYRTEAFF.